These 16 T cell receptor beta chains were all obtained from the same sample, sequenced in a study of T cell responses to AZD1222 COVID-19 vaccine. The data were produced by immunoSEQ multiplex PCR, yet TCRdb's version contains in-frame clones alone and is incomplete. This repertoire shows about 140,000 clones, around 93% found once; its top ten account for 1.3% to 1.5%. The sequences come from peripheral blood, collected on day 0 of AZD1222 vaccination. These receptors were taken from an adult in good health.

This clone showed up just a few times. The genes are TRBV7-3 and TRBJ2-7, with D tentatively TRBD1 (7 bases). CDR1 is SGHTA and CDR2 is FQGTGA in the germline V gene. V shed 4 bases and J shed 3 bases, with 10 bases lying between them. This CDR3 is 13 amino acids long. CDR3 in DNA: TGTGCCAGCAGCTCAGGGGGGCTCTACGAGCAGTACTTC. Residues: CASSSGGLYEQYF.

The chain combines TRBV5-6 with TRBJ2-5; TRBD2 aligns across 7 bases. The CDR3 is 14 residues long. From germline, CDR1 is SGHDT and CDR2 YYEEEE. V lost 7 bases and J lost 4; bases outside the gene matches: 10. For the CDR3, the DNA is TGTGCCAGCCAATGGGGGGGAGGAGGAGAGACCCAGTACTTC. As protein: CASQWGGGGETQYF.

The J gene is TRBJ2-2, the V gene TRBV7-9; D may correspond to TRBD1 or TRBD2 (5 bases each). The CDR3 consists of 17 residues. Trimming took 6 bases from V and 4 from J, leaving 21 bases between them. Germline V lookup: CDR1 SEHNR, CDR2 FQNEAQ (reference sequence). CDR3 bases: TGTGCCAGCAGAGAGCCCCGAGGGGATGGGGGCACCGGGGAGCTGTTTTTT. Residues: CASREPRGDGGTGELFF.

The chain has TRBV7-2 and TRBJ1-1, with D possibly being TRBD1 (6 bases). The CDR3 contains 13 residues. Trimming cost V 4 bases and J 2 bases, with 8 bases left between them. CDR1 and CDR2 (germline): SGHTA, FQGNSA. CDR3 sequence (DNA): TGTGCCAGCAGCTCGGACAGAAACACTGAAGCTTTCTTT. This codes for CASSSDRNTEAFF.

V is TRBV3-1 (or the pseudogene TRBV3-2) and J is TRBJ2-1; TRBD2 is a possible D gene (7 bases). CDR3 length: 15 residues. The germline V gene encodes CDR1 LGHDT and CDR2 YNNKEL (reference sequence). Trimming pared 0 bases from V and 2 bases from J, leaving 8 bases between. Written as DNA, the CDR3 is TGTGCCAGCAGCCAAGAAGGGGGGGCCTACAATGAGCAGTTCTTC. Its protein is CASSQEGGAYNEQFF.

CDR3 sequence: CASGQSGAGDTQYF. The DNA for the CDR3 is TGTGCTAGTGGCCAGAGCGGGGCGGGGGATACGCAGTATTTT. This rearrangement joins TRBV12-5 to TRBJ2-3; 7 nucleotides line up with TRBD2. Germline CDR1 and CDR2: LGHNT and FRNRAP. The CDR3 is 14 residues long. Unmatched junction bases numbered 9, after V lost 6 bases and J lost 6 bases.

The chain carries TRBV7-9 and TRBJ1-1, with 10 bases identical to TRBD1. CDR1 SEHNR and CDR2 FQNEAQ come from the germline V gene (reference sequence). The CDR3 covers 13 residues. The V and J ends lost 5 bases and 4 bases, in that order; junction bases with no gene match: 1. As DNA, the CDR3 is TGTGCCAGCAGCGGACAGGGGGGCACTGAAGCTTTCTTT. Translated, it gives CASSGQGGTEAFF.

The rearrangement links TRBV5-4 to TRBJ2-4; no clear D gene. Between the trimmed V and J ends, which lost 4 bases and 2 bases, there was a span of 13 bases. The CDR3 spans 15 residues. The germline CDR1 and CDR2 sequences are SGHNT and YYREEE (reference sequence). CDR3 in DNA: TGTGCCAGCAGCCGAGGTGGGATATCCAAAAACATTCAGTACTTC. Translated: CASSRGGISKNIQYF.

This sequence joins TRBV7-2 and TRBJ2-4, with 9 bases that match TRBD2. Germline CDR1 reads SGHTA; CDR2 reads FQGNSA. The CDR3 consists of 16 residues. Germline trimming cut 0 bases from V and 4 bases from J; bases unmatched to any gene: 4. Here the CDR3 DNA reads TGTGCCAGCAGCTTAGCCGGAACTAGCGGGAAAAACATTCAGTACTTC. Translating gives CASSLAGTSGKNIQYF.

The rearrangement links TRBV4-1 to TRBJ2-5; 13 nucleotides align to TRBD2. Germline CDR1 and CDR2: MGHRA and YSYEKL. The length of the CDR3 is 17 residues. J gave up 5 bases and V 4 bases, and 10 bases lay outside the gene matches. The CDR3 spells CASSPSGGLAGVETQYF. DNA of the CDR3: TGCGCCAGCAGCCCAAGTGGCGGACTAGCGGGGGTCGAGACCCAGTACTTC.

The rearrangement joins TRBV19 to TRBJ1-6, with 7 bases matching TRBD1. The germline V gene encodes CDR1 LNHDA and CDR2 SQIVND (reference sequence). Losses at the gene ends were 1 base for V and 0 bases for J; bases not matched to a gene: 3. The CDR3 length is 17 residues. The CDR3 is CASSIGDSSSYNSPLHF. Here the CDR3 DNA reads TGTGCCAGTAGTATAGGGGACAGCAGCTCCTATAATTCACCCCTCCACTTT.

The chain carries TRBV3-1 (or the pseudogene TRBV3-2) and TRBJ2-1; D is perhaps TRBD2 (6 bases). The CDR3 totals 15 residues. Deletions cut 4 bases from V and 4 bases from J, with 14 bases between. Germline V gene lookup returns CDR1 LGHDT and CDR2 YNNKEL (reference sequence). CDR3 coding DNA: TGTGCCAGCAGCCCCCGACCGGGGACTTACAATGAGCAGTTCTTC. Amino acids: CASSPRPGTYNEQFF.

V and J are TRBV21-1 and TRBJ2-1; TRBD2 is the table's D call, not checked against the DNA. TRBV21-1 is a pseudogene. This CDR3 region has 15 residues. As DNA, the CDR3 is TGTGCCAGCAGCAACGGGGGCGGGAGGGGGCATGAGCAGTTCTTC. This sequence encodes CASSNGGGRGHEQFF.

The J gene is TRBJ2-5, the V gene TRBV3-1 (or the pseudogene TRBV3-2), with D possibly being TRBD2 (5 bases). The germline V and J ends were trimmed by 5 bases and 7 bases, with 17 bases remaining between them. Germline V gives CDR1 LGHDT, CDR2 YNNKEL (reference sequence). This CDR3 has 14 residues. The chain's CDR3 is CASSIRGSYGTQYF. The CDR3 DNA follows: TGTGCCAGCAGCATCCGGGGATCTTATGGGACCCAGTACTTC.

The chain recombines TRBV9 with TRBJ1-5, with a weak D call TRBD1 (6 bases). V was pared by 1 base and J by 7 bases, with 21 bases between. Germline CDR1 SGDLS, CDR2 YYNGEE. The CDR3 loop spans 17 amino acids. CDR3 loop: CASSVRMTPRRGQPQHF. The CDR3 DNA follows: TGTGCCAGCAGCGTACGGATGACACCCCGAAGGGGGCAGCCCCAGCATTTT. The whole variable domain, remainder taken from reference TRBV9 and TRBJ1-5, is DSGVTQTPKHLITATGQRVTLRCSPRSGDLSVYWYQQSLDQGLQFLIQYYNGEERAKGNILERFSAQQFPDLHSELNLSSLELGDSALYFCASSVRMTPRRGQPQHFGDGTRLSIL.

The sample holds one count of this clone. J is TRBJ2-1 and V is TRBV28, with TRBD1 identical over 7 bases. Trimming at V came to 5 bases and at J to 6 bases, leaving 4 bases not matched to a gene. CDR1 MDHEN and CDR2 SYDVKM come from the germline V gene. The CDR3 spans 13 residues. The CDR3 DNA follows: TGTGCCAGCAGTCCGACAGGGAGCAATGAGCAGTTCTTC. Encoded protein: CASSPTGSNEQFF. Full variable domain (missing parts from reference TRBV28 and TRBJ2-1): DVKVTQSSRYLVKRTGEKVFLECVQDMDHENMFWYRQDPGLGLRLIYFSYDVKMKEKGDIPEGYSVSREKKERFSLILESASTNQTSMYLCASSPTGSNEQFFGPGTRLTVL.